This T cell receptor beta chain is drawn from a study of CD8+CD57+ T cells in acquired aplastic anemia. Comment on this clonotype: Its antigen is not identified.

General observations from the study: Patients and controls shared 25 to 35 CD8+ CDR3 sequences, which appeared highly expressed in patients and within their immunodominant clones.

Genomic DNA served as template for TCR beta VDJ and CDR3 profiling. One entry per CDR3 protein, called by TCRdb with MiXCR from the reads. The sample records 200,000 or so distinct CDR3 sequences, around 66% being singletons. The sequencing input was sorted CD4+, CD8+, or CD8+CD57+ T cells (not recorded which) from PBMCs. The receptor was derived from a human donor with severe aplastic anemia or a healthy control (not recorded which).

The DNA of the CDR3 is TGCAGTGCTTCTCGTCGCGGGACTAGCACTAATGAAAAACTGTTTTTT. Residues: CSASRRGTSTNEKLFF. The genes are TRBV20-1 and TRBJ1-4; maybe TRBD1 (5 bases). Germline V lookup: CDR1 DFQATT, CDR2 SNEGSKA (reference sequence). Trimming shortened V by 5 bases and J by 2 bases, and 18 bases separated the two germline ends. The CDR3 length is 16 residues.